The source of this T cell receptor (beta chain) is a study of regulatory T cells in long-lasting Graves disease. This clonotype was observed at least ten times. As yet, its antigen is unknown. CDR3 regions were amplified by Arm-PCR using iRepertoire HTBI primers to build TCR beta libraries. TCRdb used MiXCR to reprocess the multiplex PCR reads, holding one entry per CDR3 protein. The sample includes roughly 400,000 distinct CDR3 sequences, approximately 16% of them seen just once. Time point defined: newly diagnosed GD, antithyroid drugs for less than 3 months. From RNA extracted from PBMCs, the TCR library was made. The CDR3 is 17 amino acids. The germline V gene has CDR1 LNHNV and CDR2 YYDKDF (reference sequence). J lost 0 bases, V lost 3 bases, and 3 bases had no gene match. Findings and caveats of the study: Persistent patients shared more public clonotypes (approximately 2,700) than newly diagnosed patients (about 1,000).

These data also featured in a second study, about T cells in Graves' hyperthyroidism and ophthalmopathy. That source notes: Ophthalmopathy was told apart from stable hyperthyroidism by a 13 V-J model.

The source material was peripheral blood mononuclear cells (PBMCs), sampled at new diagnosis, from a patient treated with antithyroid drugs. The origin of this receptor is a woman aged 40-49 years with Graves disease. This sequence joins TRBV15 and TRBJ2-2, with 11 bases lining up with TRBD2. In DNA form, the CDR3 reads TGTGCCACCAGCAGTCCTAGCGGGAGGCCGAACACCGGGGAGCTGTTTTTT. Translating gives CATSSPSGRPNTGELFF.